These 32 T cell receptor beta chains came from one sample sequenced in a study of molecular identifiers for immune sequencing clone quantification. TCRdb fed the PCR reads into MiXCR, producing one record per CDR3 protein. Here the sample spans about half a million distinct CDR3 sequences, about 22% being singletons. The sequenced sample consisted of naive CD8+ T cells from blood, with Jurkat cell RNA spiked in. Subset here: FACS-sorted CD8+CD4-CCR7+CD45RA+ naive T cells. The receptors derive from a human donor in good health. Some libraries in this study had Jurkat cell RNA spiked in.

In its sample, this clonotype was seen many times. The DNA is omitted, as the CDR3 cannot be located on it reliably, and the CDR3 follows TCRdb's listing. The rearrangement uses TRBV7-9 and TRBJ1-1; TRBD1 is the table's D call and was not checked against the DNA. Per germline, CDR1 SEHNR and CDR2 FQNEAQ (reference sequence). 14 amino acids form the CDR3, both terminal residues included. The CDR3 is CASSPGLGTGEAFF.

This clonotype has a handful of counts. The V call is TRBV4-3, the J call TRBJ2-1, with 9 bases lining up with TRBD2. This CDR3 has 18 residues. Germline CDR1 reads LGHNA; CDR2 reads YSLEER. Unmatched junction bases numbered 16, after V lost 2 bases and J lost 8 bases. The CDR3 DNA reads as TGCGCCAGCAGCCAACTCCCGCCCGGGACTAGCCCGAAGGATGAGCAGTTCTTC. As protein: CASSQLPPGTSPKDEQFF.

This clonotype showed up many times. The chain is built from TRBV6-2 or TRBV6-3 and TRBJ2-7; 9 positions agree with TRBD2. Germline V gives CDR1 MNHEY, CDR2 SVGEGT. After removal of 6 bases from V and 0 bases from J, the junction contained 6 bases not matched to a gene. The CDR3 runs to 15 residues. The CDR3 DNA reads TGTGCCAGCAGCGGGACTAGCATTCGCTCCTACGAGCAGTACTTC. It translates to CASSGTSIRSYEQYF.

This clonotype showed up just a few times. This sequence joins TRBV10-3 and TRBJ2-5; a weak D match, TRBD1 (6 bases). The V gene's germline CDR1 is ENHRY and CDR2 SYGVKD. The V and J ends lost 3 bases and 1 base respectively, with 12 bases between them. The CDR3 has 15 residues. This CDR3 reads CAISDPRGGQETQYF. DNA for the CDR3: TGTGCCATCAGTGACCCGAGAGGGGGCCAAGAGACCCAGTACTTC.

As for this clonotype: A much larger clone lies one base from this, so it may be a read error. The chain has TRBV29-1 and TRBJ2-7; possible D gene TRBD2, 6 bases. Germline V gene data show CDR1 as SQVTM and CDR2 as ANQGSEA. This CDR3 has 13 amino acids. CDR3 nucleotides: TGCAGCGTTGGGGTAGCGGAAACCTACGCGCAGTACTTC. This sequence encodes CSVGVAETYAQYF.

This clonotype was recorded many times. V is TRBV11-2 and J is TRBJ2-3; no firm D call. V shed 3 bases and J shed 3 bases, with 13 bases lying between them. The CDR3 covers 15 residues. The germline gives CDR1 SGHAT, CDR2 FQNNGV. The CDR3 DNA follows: TGTGCCAGCAGCTTCGAAGCTAGATCTACAGATACGCAGTATTTT. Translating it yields CASSFEARSTDTQYF.

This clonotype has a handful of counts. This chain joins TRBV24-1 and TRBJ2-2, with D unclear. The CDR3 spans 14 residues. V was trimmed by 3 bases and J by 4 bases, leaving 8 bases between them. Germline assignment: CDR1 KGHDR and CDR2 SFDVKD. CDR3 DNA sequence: TGTGCCACCAGTGATGCGGACGGCACCGGGGAGCTGTTTTTT. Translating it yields CATSDADGTGELFF.

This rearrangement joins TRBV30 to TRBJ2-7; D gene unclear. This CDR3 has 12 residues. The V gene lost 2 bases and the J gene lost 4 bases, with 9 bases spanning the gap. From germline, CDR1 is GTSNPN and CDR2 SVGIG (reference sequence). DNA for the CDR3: TGTGCCTGGAGTCAATTGGGGTACGAGCAGTACTTC. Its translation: CAWSQLGYEQYF.

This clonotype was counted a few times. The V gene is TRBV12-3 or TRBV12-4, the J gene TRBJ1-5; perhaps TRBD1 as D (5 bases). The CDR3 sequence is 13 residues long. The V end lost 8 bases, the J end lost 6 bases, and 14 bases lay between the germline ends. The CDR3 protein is CASAGQGGQPQHF. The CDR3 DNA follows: TGTGCCAGCGCCGGGCAGGGCGGTCAGCCCCAGCATTTT.

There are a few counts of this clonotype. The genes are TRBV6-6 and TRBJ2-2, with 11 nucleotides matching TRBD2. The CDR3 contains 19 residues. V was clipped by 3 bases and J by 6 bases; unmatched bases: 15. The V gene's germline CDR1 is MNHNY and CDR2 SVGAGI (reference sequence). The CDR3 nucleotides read TGTGCCAGCAGTTATCTTCGTGGGACTAGCGGCATCGAACCCGGGGAGCTGTTTTTT. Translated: CASSYLRGTSGIEPGELFF.

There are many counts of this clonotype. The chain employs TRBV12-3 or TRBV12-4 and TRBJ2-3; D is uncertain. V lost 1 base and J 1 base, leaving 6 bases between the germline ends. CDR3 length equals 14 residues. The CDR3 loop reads CASSLEGRTDTQYF. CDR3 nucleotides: TGTGCCAGCAGTTTAGAGGGCCGCACAGATACGCAGTATTTT.

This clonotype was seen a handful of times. The CDR3 region has the DNA TGTGCCAGCAGTCCGATCTACCTACTAGGACAGGCCTCCTACGAGCAGTACTTC. Protein product: CASSPIYLLGQASYEQYF. The rearrangement uses TRBV6-2 or TRBV6-3 and TRBJ2-7, with 7 bases fitting TRBD1. CDR3 length equals 18 residues. V was pared by 5 bases and J by 0 bases, with 16 bases of the junction left unmatched. The germline CDR1 and CDR2 sequences are MNHEY and SVGEGT.

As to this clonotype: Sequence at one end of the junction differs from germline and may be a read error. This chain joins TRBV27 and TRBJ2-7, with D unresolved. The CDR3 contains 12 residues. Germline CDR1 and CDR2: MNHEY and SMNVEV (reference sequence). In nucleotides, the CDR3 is TGTGCCAGCAGCCGTAGCTCCTGCGAGCAGTACTTC. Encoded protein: CASSRSSCEQYF.

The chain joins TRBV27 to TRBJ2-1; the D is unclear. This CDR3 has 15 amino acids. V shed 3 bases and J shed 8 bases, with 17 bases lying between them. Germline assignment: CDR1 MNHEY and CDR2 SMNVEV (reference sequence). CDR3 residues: CASSLSAGPEDEQFF. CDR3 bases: TGTGCCAGCAGTTTGTCCGCCGGGCCCGAGGATGAGCAGTTCTTC.

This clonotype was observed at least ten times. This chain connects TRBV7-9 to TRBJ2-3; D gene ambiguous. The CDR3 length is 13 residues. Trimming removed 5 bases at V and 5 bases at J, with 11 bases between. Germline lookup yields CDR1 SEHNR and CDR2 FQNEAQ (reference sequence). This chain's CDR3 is CASSVESGDTQYF. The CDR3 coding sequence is TGTGCCAGCAGCGTCGAATCGGGAGATACGCAGTATTTT.

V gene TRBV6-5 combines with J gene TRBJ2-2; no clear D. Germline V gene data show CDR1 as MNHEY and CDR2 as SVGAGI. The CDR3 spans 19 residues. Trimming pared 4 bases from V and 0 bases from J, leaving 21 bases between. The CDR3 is CASSFEELSRNANTGELFF. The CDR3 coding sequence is TGTGCCAGCAGTTTTGAAGAACTTAGCAGAAATGCGAACACCGGGGAGCTGTTTTTT.

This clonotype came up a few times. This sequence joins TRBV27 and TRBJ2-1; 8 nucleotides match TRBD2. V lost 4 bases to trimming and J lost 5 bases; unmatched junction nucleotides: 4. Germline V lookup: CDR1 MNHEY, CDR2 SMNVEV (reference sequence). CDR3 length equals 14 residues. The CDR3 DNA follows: TGTGCCAGCAGTTCGTTAGCGGGACACAATGAGCAGTTCTTC. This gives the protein CASSSLAGHNEQFF.

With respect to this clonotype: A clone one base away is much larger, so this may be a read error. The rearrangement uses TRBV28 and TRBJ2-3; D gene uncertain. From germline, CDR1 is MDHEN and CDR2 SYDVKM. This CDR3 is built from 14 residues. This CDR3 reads CAGSLILGTDTQYF. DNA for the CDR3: TGTGCCGGCAGTTTAATCCTGGGCACAGATACGCAGTATTTT.

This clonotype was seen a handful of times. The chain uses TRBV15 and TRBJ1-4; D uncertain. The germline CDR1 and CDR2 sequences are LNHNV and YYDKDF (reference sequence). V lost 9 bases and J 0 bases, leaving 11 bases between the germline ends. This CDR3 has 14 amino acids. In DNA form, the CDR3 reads TGTGCCACGAAGAGGACGGCAACTAATGAAAAACTGTTTTTT. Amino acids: CATKRTATNEKLFF.

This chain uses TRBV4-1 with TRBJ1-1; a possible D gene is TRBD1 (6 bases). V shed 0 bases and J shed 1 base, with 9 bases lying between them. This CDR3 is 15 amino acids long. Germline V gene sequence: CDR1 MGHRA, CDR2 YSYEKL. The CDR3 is CASSQDGRGNTEAFF. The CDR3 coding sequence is TGCGCCAGCAGCCAAGATGGCAGGGGGAACACTGAAGCTTTCTTT.

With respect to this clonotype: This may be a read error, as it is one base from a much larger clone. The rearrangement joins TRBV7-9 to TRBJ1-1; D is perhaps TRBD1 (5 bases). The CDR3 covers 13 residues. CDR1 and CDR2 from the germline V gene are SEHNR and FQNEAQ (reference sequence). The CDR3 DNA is TGTACCAGCAGCTTTTCCGAGGGGATTGAAGCTTTCTTT. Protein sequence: CTSSFSEGIEAFF. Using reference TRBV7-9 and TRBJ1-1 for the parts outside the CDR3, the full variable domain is DTGVSQNPRHKITKRGQNVTFRCDPISEHNRLYWYRQTLGQGPEFLTYFQNEAQLEKSRLLSDRFSAERPKGSFSTLEIQRTEQGDSAMYLCTSSFSEGIEAFFGQGTRLTVV.

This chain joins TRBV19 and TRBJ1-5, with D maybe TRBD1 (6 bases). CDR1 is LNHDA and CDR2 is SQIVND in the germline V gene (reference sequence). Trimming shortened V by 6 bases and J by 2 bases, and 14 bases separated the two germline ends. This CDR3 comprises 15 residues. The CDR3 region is CASSWGGRGNQPQHF. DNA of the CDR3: TGTGCCAGTAGCTGGGGGGGCCGGGGCAATCAGCCCCAGCATTTT.

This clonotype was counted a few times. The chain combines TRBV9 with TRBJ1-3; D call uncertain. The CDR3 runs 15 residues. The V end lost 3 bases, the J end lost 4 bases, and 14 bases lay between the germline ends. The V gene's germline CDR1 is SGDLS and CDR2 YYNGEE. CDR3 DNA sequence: TGTGCCAGCAGCGGGTATCCCGAAGGGGGAAACACCATATATTTT. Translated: CASSGYPEGGNTIYF. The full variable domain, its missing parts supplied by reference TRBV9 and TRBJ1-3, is DSGVTQTPKHLITATGQRVTLRCSPRSGDLSVYWYQQSLDQGLQFLIQYYNGEERAKGNILERFSAQQFPDLHSELNLSSLELGDSALYFCASSGYPEGGNTIYFGEGSWLTVV.

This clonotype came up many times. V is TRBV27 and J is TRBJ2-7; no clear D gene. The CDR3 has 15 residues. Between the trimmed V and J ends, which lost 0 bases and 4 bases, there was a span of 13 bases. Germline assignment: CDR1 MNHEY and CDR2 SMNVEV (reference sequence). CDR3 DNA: TGTGCCAGCAGTTTATCCGGAGCTGTTGGGTACGAGCAGTACTTC. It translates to CASSLSGAVGYEQYF.

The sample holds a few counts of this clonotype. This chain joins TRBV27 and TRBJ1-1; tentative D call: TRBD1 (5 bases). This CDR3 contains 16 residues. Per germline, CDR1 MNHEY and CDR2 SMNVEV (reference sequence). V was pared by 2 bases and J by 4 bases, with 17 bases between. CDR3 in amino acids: CASSLIPAGSLTEAFF. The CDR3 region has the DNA TGTGCCAGCAGTTTAATCCCGGCAGGGAGTCTCACTGAAGCTTTCTTT.

CDR3 sequence reads: CSAPNIDRVRTDTQYF. CDR3 coding DNA: TGCAGTGCTCCCAACATCGACAGGGTCCGCACAGATACGCAGTATTTT. This chain uses TRBV20-1 with TRBJ2-3; TRBD1 aligns across 7 bases. Germline lookup yields CDR1 DFQATT and CDR2 SNEGSKA (reference sequence). The CDR3 runs to 16 residues. Trimming took 5 bases from V and 1 from J; bases not matched to a gene: 12.

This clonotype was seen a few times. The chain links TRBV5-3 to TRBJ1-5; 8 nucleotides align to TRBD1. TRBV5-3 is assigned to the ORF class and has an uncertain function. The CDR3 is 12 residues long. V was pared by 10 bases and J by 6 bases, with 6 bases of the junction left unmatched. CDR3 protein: CAPRGPAQPQHF. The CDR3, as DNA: TGTGCCCCCAGGGGGCCGGCTCAGCCCCAGCATTTT.

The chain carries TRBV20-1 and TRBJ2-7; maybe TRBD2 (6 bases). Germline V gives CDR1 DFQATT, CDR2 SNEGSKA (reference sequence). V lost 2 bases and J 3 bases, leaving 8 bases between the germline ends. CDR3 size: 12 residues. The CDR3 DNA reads TGCAGTGCTAGATTTAGCGGCTACGAGCAGTACTTC. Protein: CSARFSGYEQYF.

CDR3 nucleotide sequence: TGTGCCAGTAGGACCACGGTTAGCAATCAGCCCCAGCATTTT. Translated: CASRTTVSNQPQHF. The J gene is TRBJ1-5, the V gene TRBV19; unclear D gene. The CDR3 contains 14 residues. V was cut by 6 bases and J by 0 bases, with 9 bases left in between. The germline gives CDR1 LNHDA, CDR2 SQIVND (reference sequence).

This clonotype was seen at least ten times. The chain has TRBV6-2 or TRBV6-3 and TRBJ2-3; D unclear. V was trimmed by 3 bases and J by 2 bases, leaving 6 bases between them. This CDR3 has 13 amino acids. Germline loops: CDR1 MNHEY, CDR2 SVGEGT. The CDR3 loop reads CASSYGSTDTQYF. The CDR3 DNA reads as TGTGCCAGCAGTTATGGATCCACAGATACGCAGTATTTT.

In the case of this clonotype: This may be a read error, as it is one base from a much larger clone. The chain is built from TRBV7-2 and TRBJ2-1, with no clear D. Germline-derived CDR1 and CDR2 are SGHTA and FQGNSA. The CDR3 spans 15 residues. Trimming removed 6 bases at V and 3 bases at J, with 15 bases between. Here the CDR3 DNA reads TGTGCCAGCAGGCCCTTCGAGGTAGGCTACAATGAGCAGTTCTTC. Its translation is CASRPFEVGYNEQFF.

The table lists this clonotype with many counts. The CDR3 nucleotides read TGTGCCAGCAGCCCCCACGGAGAAGGGGACGAGCAGTACTTC. This encodes CASSPHGEGDEQYF. The chain couples TRBV5-4 to TRBJ2-7, with a tentative D call TRBD1 (5 bases). Germline V gene data show CDR1 as SGHNT and CDR2 as YYREEE (reference sequence). Trimming removed 4 bases from V and 5 bases from J, with 16 bases in between. This CDR3 spans 14 amino acids.